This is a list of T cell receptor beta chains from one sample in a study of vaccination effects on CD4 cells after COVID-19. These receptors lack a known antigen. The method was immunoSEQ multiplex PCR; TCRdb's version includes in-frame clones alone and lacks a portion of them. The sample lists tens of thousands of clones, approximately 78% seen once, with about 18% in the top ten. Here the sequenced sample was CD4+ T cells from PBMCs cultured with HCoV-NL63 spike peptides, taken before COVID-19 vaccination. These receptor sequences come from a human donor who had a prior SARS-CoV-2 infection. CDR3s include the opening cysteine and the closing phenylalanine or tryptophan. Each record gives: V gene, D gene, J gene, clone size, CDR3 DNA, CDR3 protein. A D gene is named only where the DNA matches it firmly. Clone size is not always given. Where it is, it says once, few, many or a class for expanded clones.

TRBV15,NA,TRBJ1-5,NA,TGTGCCACCAGCAGAGGAGTTGGGAGAGGAGGGGGAGATCAGCCCCAGCATTTT,CATSRGVGRGGGDQPQHF
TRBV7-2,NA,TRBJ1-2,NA,TGTGCCAGCAGCTTCCTGGCCCCTGTTAACTATGGCTACACCTTC,CASSFLAPVNYGYTF
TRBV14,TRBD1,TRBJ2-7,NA,TGTGCCAGCAGCCACACAGGGGGCGCGATGCAGTACTTC,CASSHTGGAMQYF
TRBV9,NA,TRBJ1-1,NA,TGTGCCTCGGGGCGGCAGAACACTGAAGCTTTCTTT,CASGRQNTEAFF
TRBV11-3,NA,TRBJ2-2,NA,TGTGCCAGCAGCTTAGTCCCCGCCGGGGAAGGCTTGTCCGGGGAGCTGTTTTTT,CASSLVPAGEGLSGELFF
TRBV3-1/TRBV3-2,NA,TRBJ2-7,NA,TGTGCCAGCAGCCGGACAGATTCCCTCGACTACGAGCAGTACTTC,CASSRTDSLDYEQYF
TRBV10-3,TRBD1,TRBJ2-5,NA,TGTGCCACCGAGGAGACAGGGAGCGAGACCCAGTACTTC,CATEETGSETQYF
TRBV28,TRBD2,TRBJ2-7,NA,TGTGCCAGCAGCCGATCAGGACTAGCGGGGGGCCAAAACATGCTCGAGCAGTACTTC,CASSRSGLAGGQNMLEQYF
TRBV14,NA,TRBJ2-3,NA,TGTGCCAGCAGCCAGCGACTACCGGGGCGAAAGTATTTT,CASSQRLPGRKYF
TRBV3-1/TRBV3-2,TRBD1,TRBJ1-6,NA,TGTGCCAGCAGCCAAACCGGACAGGGACGGGGTTCACCCCTCCACTTT,CASSQTGQGRGSPLHF
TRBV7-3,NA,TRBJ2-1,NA,TGTGCCAGCAGCTTAAGGGGGGCAGCCTCCTACAATGAGCAGTTCTTC,CASSLRGAASYNEQFF
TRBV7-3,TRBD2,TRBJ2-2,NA,TGTGCCAGCAGCGACAGACTAGCCACCGGGGAGCTGTTTTTT,CASSDRLATGELFF
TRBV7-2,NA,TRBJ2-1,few,TGTGCCAGCAGCCAGGCTACCCCCTCCTACAATGAGCAGTTCTTC,CASSQATPSYNEQFF
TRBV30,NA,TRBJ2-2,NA,TGTGCCTGCCTGACGATGGGGTCGGTGAACACCGGGGAGCTGTTTTTT,CACLTMGSVNTGELFF
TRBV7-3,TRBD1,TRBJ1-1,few,TGTGCCAGCAGCTTATTCAGGGGGTCCCTTACTGAAGCTTTCTTT,CASSLFRGSLTEAFF
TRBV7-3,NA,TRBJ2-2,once,TGTGCCAGCAGCTTATGGCTTAACACCGGGGAGCTGTTTTTT,CASSLWLNTGELFF
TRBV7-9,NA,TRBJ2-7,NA,TGTGCCAGCAGCTTTAGCAGATCCAGAAGCTACGAGCAGTACTTC,CASSFSRSRSYEQYF
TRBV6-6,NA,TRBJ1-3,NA,TGTGCCAGCAGTTACAGGCAGGGTAGAAACACCATATATTTT,CASSYRQGRNTIYF
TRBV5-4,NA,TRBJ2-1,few,TGTGCCAGCAGCCGCGGAGGCGGGGACTTCAATGAGCAGTTCTTC,CASSRGGGDFNEQFF
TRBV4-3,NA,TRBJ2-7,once,TGCGCCAGCAGCCTCCGGGACGGGGCCTACGAGCAGTACTTC,CASSLRDGAYEQYF
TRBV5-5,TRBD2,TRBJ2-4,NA,TGTGCCAGCAGCCCTCGGGGAGGGACGGAAGCTAAAAACATTCAGTACTTC,CASSPRGGTEAKNIQYF
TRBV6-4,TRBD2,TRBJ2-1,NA,TGTGCCAGCAGTGTACCCCATGGCGGGAGGGCTATCCGCAATGAGCAGTTCTTC,CASSVPHGGRAIRNEQFF
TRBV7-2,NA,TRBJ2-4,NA,TGTGCCAGCAGCATGACAGAAAGTAATAAAGGAAACATTCAGTACTTC,CASSMTESNKGNIQYF
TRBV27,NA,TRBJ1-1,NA,TGTGCCAGCAGTTTATCAGTCCACACTGAAGCTTTCTTT,CASSLSVHTEAFF
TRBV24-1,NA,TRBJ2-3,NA,TGTGCCACCAGTGATTTTGGGGGAAGCACAGATACGCAGTATTTT,CATSDFGGSTDTQYF
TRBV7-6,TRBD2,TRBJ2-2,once,TGTGCCAGCAGCCTAACTAGCGGGGTCACCGGGGAGCTGTTTTTT,CASSLTSGVTGELFF
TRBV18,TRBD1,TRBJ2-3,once,TGTGCCAGCTCACCGCCGGGACAGGGTCTAGATACGCAGTATTTT,CASSPPGQGLDTQYF